The present T cell receptor beta chain was sequenced within a study of control samples from healthy donors and cancer patients. Measured with immunoSEQ multiplex PCR; TCRdb has only the in-frame clones, and not every one. The sample records some 120,000 clones, around nine tenths being singletons. Sequenced sample: blood. This TCR was sampled from a man aged 45-65 years in good health.

The CDR3 loop reads CAWAQIGANVLTF. The CDR3 DNA sequence: TGTGCCTGGGCCCAGATCGGGGCCAACGTCCTGACTTTC. The chain has TRBV30 and TRBJ2-6, with D hard to call. The CDR3 length is 13 residues. Germline-derived CDR1 and CDR2 are GTSNPN and SVGIG (reference sequence). Trimming removed 5 bases from V and 4 bases from J, with 9 bases in between.